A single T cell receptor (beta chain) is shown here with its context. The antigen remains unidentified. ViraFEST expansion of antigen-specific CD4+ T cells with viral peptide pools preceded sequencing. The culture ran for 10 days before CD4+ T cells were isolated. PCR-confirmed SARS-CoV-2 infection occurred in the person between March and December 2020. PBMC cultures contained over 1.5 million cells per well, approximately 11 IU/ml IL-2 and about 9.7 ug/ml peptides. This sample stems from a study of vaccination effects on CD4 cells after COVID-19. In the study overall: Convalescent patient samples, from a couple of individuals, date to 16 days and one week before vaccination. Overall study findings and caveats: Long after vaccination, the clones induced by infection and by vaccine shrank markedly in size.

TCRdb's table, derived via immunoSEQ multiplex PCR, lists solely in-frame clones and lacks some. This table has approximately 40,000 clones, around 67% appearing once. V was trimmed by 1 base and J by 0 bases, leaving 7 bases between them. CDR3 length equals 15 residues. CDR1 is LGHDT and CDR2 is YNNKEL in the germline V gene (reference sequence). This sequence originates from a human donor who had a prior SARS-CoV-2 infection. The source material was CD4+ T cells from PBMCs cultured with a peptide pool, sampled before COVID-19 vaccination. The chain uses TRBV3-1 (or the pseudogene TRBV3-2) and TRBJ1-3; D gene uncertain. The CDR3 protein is CASSQGRASGNTIYF. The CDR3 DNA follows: TGTGCCAGCAGCCAAGGCCGGGCCTCTGGAAACACCATATATTTT.